This is a list of T cell receptor beta chains from one sample in a study of T cell responses to AZD1222 COVID-19 vaccine. The method was immunoSEQ multiplex PCR; TCRdb's version includes in-frame clones alone and lacks a portion of them. Of roughly 66,000 clones listed, about four fifths are singletons. The sample consisted of peripheral blood, taken on day 0 of AZD1222 vaccination. The receptors stem from an adult in good health. Both conserved end residues are trimmed from each CDR3. Each record gives: J gene, D gene, V gene, CDR3 protein. D genes are given only for firm matches.

j_call: TRBJ1-5
d_call: .
v_call: TRBV19
cdr3_aa: ASTPGRGRVNQPQH

j_call: TRBJ2-2
d_call: TRBD2
v_call: TRBV27
cdr3_aa: ASSPSGGPLELF

j_call: TRBJ2-7
d_call: .
v_call: TRBV12-3/TRBV12-4
cdr3_aa: ASSRTEFYEQY

j_call: TRBJ1-2
d_call: .
v_call: TRBV10-2
cdr3_aa: ATEEQGYYT

j_call: TRBJ2-1
d_call: .
v_call: TRBV19
cdr3_aa: ASSVDQYSYNEQF

j_call: TRBJ1-6
d_call: .
v_call: TRBV7-9
cdr3_aa: ASSFGTSGSPLH

j_call: TRBJ2-3
d_call: TRBD2
v_call: TRBV24-1
cdr3_aa: ATSDTSAGTDTQY

j_call: TRBJ2-5
d_call: TRBD1
v_call: TRBV5-5
cdr3_aa: ASSLVGGGETQY

j_call: TRBJ1-1
d_call: .
v_call: TRBV3-1/TRBV3-2
cdr3_aa: ASSQAPRGRLNTEAF

j_call: TRBJ1-5
d_call: .
v_call: TRBV10-3
cdr3_aa: AISDSFNQPQH

j_call: TRBJ2-1
d_call: .
v_call: TRBV5-1
cdr3_aa: ASSHEQF

j_call: TRBJ2-1
d_call: TRBD1
v_call: TRBV7-2
cdr3_aa: ASRRDRGRNEQF

j_call: TRBJ1-2
d_call: TRBD1
v_call: TRBV18
cdr3_aa: ASSPTMTGDFGYT

j_call: TRBJ2-5
d_call: .
v_call: TRBV29-1
cdr3_aa: SVEEIQETQY

j_call: TRBJ1-1
d_call: .
v_call: TRBV27
cdr3_aa: ASRQYGVVSLGNTEAF

j_call: TRBJ1-3
d_call: TRBD1
v_call: TRBV18
cdr3_aa: ASSLDRAQGNTIY

j_call: TRBJ1-1
d_call: TRBD1
v_call: TRBV6-2/TRBV6-3
cdr3_aa: ASSFSYTDRGNTEAF

j_call: TRBJ2-1
d_call: TRBD2
v_call: TRBV11-3
cdr3_aa: ASSSVGGALYNEQF

j_call: TRBJ2-4
d_call: TRBD2
v_call: TRBV29-1
cdr3_aa: SVVTGGPRKNIQY

j_call: TRBJ2-7
d_call: TRBD1
v_call: TRBV6-6
cdr3_aa: ASSSSTGSYEQY

j_call: TRBJ1-1
d_call: TRBD1
v_call: TRBV18
cdr3_aa: ASSPRQGAGLDTEAF

j_call: TRBJ1-5
d_call: .
v_call: TRBV5-6
cdr3_aa: ASSGGYNQPQH

j_call: TRBJ2-5
d_call: .
v_call: TRBV7-9
cdr3_aa: ASSLKETQY

j_call: TRBJ2-7
d_call: .
v_call: TRBV5-6
cdr3_aa: ASSPVSGASYEQY

j_call: TRBJ1-1
d_call: .
v_call: TRBV5-8
cdr3_aa: ASTPHFGAF

j_call: TRBJ2-1
d_call: .
v_call: TRBV6-2/TRBV6-3
cdr3_aa: ASSYSPGGNEQF

j_call: TRBJ1-6
d_call: .
v_call: TRBV19
cdr3_aa: ASIKGSDALNSPLH

j_call: TRBJ1-6
d_call: TRBD1
v_call: TRBV9
cdr3_aa: ASSARDRTSPLH

j_call: TRBJ1-2
d_call: TRBD1
v_call: TRBV5-5
cdr3_aa: ASSSGTGFSYGYT

j_call: TRBJ2-1
d_call: TRBD2
v_call: TRBV29-1
cdr3_aa: SVVRGGYNEQF

j_call: TRBJ1-1
d_call: .
v_call: TRBV12-3/TRBV12-4
cdr3_aa: ASSLFPLAF